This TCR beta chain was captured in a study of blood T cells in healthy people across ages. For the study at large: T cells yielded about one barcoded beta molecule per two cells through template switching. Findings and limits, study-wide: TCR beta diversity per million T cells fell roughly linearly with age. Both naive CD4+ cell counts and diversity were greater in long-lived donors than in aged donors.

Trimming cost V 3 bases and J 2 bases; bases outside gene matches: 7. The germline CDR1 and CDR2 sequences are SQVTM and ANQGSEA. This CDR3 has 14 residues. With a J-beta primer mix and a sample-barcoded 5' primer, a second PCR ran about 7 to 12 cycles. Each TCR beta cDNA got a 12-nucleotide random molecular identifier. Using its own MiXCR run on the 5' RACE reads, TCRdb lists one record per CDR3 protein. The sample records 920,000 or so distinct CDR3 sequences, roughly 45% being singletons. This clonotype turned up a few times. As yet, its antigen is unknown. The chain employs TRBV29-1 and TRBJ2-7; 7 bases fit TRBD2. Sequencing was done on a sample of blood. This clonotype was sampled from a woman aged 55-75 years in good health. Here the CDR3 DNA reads TGCAGCGTTGATACCGGACTAGGCGCCTACGAGCAGTACTTC. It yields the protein CSVDTGLGAYEQYF.